Included here is one TCR beta chain sequence, with context. Its cognate antigen is unknown. The source of the sample is a study of cytomegalovirus exposure and HLA in healthy donors. Study in general: There were 350 to 400 genotyped donors. Of these, roughly 80% fell in the genetic ancestry cluster associated with self-reported Caucasian donors.

Regarding the study as a whole: In all likelihood, a cluster of highly shared sequence variants was a sequencing artifact.

The CDR3 totals 13 residues. The J segment lost 8 bases and the V segment lost 0 bases, leaving 4 bases of the junction unmatched. CDR1 is SGDLS and CDR2 is YYNGEE in the germline V gene. Researchers ran the PCR with 60 Vbeta and 13 Jbeta primers. Clones were sequenced by immunoSEQ multiplex PCR, and TCRdb holds only the in-frame ones, with some missing. The sample lists fewer than 250,000 clones; under 85% were seen once. This sequence was found in a woman aged 18-29 years in good health and CMV-seronegative. The V call is TRBV9, the J call TRBJ1-2; 7 bases align to TRBD1. The source material was PBMCs. CDR3: CASSVATGEGYTF. The CDR3 coding sequence is TGTGCCAGCAGCGTAGCTACAGGGGAAGGCTACACCTTC.